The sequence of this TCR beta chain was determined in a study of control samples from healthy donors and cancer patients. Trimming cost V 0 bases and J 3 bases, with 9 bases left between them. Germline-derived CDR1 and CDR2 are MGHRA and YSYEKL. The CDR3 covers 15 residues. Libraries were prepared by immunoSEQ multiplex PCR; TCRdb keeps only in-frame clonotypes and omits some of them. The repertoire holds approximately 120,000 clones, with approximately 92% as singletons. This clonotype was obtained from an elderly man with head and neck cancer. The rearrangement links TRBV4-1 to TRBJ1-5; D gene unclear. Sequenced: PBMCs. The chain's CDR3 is CASSQDRGFNQPQHF. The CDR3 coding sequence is TGCGCCAGCAGCCAAGATCGAGGATTCAATCAGCCCCAGCATTTT.